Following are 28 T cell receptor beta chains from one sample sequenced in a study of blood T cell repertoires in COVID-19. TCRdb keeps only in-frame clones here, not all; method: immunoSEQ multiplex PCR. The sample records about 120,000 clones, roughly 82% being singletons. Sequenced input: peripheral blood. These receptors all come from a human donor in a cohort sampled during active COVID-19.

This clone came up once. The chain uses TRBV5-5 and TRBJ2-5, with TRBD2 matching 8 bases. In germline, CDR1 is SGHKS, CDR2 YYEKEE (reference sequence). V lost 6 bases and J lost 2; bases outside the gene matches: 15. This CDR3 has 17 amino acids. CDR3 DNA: TGTGCCAGCAAATATGGCCTCGGACTAGCCTCTCAAGAGACCCAGTACTTC. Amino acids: CASKYGLGLASQETQYF.

CDR3 nucleotides: TGTGCCAGTAGTATCCAGGACACCGGGGAGCTGTTTTTT. It encodes CASSIQDTGELFF. The rearrangement joins TRBV19 to TRBJ2-2; no definite D call. Per the germline V gene, CDR1 is LNHDA and CDR2 is SQIVND (reference sequence). V shed 3 bases and J shed 3 bases, with 5 bases lying between them. The CDR3 has 13 residues.

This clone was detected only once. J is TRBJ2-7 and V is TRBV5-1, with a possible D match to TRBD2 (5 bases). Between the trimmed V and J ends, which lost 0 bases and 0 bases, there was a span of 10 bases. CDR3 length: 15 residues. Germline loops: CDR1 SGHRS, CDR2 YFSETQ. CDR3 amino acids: CASSLAGINSYEQYF. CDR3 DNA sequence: TGCGCCAGCAGCTTGGCGGGGATTAACTCCTACGAGCAGTACTTC.

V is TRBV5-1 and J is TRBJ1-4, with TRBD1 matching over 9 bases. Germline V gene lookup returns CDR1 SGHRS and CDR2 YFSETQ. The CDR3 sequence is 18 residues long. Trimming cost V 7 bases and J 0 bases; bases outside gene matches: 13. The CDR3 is CASARAGTGFATNEKLFF. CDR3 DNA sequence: TGCGCCAGCGCACGCGCCGGGACAGGGTTTGCAACTAATGAAAAACTGTTTTTT.

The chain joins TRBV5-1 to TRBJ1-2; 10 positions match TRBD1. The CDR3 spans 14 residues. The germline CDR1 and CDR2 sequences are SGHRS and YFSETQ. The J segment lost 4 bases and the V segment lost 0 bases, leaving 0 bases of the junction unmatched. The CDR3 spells CASSLGTGGYGYTF. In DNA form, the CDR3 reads TGCGCCAGCAGCTTGGGGACAGGGGGCTATGGCTACACCTTC.

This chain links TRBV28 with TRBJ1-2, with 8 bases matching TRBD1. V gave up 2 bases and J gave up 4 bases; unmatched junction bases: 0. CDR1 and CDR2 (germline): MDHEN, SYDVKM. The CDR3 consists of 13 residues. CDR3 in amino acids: CASSLGQGYGYTF. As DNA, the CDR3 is TGTGCCAGCAGTTTAGGACAGGGCTATGGCTACACCTTC.

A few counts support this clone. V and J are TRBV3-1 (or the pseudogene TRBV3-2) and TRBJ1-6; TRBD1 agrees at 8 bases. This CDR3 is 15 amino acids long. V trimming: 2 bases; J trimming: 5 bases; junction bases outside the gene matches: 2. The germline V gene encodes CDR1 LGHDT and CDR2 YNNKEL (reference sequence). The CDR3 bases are TGTGCCAGCAGCCAATGGACAGGGCATAATTCACCCCTCCACTTT. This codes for CASSQWTGHNSPLHF.

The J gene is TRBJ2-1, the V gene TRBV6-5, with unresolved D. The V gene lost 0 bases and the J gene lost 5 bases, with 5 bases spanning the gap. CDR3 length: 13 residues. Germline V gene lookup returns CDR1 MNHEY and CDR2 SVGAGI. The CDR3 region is CASSYSSNNEQFF. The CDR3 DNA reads TGTGCCAGCAGTTACTCGAGCAACAATGAGCAGTTCTTC.

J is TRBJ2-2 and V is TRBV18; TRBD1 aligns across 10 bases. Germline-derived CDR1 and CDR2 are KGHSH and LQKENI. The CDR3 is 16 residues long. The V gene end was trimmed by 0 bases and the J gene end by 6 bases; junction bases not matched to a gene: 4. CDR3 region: CASSPPIGTGAGELFF. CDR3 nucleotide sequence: TGTGCCAGCTCACCACCTATCGGGACAGGGGCCGGGGAGCTGTTTTTT. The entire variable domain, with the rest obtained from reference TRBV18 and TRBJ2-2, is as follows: NAGVMQNPRHLVRRRGQEARLRCSPMKGHSHVYWYRQLPEEGLKFMVYLQKENIIDESGMPKERFSAEFPKEGPSILRIQQVVRGDSAAYFCASSPPIGTGAGELFFGEGSRLTVL.

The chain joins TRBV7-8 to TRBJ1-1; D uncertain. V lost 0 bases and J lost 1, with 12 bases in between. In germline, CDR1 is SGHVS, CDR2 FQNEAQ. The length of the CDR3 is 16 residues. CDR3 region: CASSLARFRSNTEAFF. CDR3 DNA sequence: TGTGCCAGCAGCTTAGCGCGTTTCCGGTCGAACACTGAAGCTTTCTTT.

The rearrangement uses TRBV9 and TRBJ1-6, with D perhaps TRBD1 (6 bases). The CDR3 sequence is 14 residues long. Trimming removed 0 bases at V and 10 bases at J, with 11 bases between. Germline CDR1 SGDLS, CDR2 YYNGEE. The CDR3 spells CASSVGAGESPLHF. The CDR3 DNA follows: TGTGCCAGCAGCGTAGGGGCAGGGGAATCACCCCTCCACTTT.

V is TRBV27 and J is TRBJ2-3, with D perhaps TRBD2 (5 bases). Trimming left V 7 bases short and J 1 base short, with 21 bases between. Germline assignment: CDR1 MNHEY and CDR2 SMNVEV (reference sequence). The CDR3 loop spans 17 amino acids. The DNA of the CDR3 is TGTGCCAGCACCTCTAAAGTCTGGGGAGAGGGCACAGATACGCAGTATTTT. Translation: CASTSKVWGEGTDTQYF.

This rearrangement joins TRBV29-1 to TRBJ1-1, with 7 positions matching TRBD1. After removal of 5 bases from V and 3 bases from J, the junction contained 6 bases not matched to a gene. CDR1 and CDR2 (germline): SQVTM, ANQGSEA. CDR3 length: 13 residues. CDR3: CSVTGTEHTEAFF. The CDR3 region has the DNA TGCAGCGTTACCGGGACAGAGCACACTGAAGCTTTCTTT.

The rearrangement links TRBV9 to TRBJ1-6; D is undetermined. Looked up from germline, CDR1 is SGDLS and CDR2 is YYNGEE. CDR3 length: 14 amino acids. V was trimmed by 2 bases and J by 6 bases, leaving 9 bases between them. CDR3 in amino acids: CASSVSELNSPLHF. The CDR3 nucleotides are TGTGCCAGCAGCGTCAGCGAACTTAATTCACCCCTCCACTTT.

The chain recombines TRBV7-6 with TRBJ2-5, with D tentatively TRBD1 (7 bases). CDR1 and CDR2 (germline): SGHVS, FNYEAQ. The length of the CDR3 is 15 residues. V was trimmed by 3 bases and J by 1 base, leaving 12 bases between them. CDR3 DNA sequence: TGTGCCAGCAGCTTTGGAGGGACAGTCCAAGAGACCCAGTACTTC. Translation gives CASSFGGTVQETQYF.

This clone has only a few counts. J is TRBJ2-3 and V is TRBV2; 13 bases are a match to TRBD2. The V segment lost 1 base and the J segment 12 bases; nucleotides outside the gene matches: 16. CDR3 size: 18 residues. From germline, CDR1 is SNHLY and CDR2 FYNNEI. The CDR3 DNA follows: TGTGCCAGCAGTGAAGTCCTCCGAGCACGCACTAGCGGGGGGGCCCAGTATTTT. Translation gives CASSEVLRARTSGGAQYF.

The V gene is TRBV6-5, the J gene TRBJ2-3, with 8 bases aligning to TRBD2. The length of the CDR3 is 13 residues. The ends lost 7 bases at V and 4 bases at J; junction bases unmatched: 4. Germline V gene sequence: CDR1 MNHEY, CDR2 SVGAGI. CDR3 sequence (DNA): TGTGCCAGCAAACGGGGGGGGTCAGATACGCAGTATTTT. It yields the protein CASKRGGSDTQYF.

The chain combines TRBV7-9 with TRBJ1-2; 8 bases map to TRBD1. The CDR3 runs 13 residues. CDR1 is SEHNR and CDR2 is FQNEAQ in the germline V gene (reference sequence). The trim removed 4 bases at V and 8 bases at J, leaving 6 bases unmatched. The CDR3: CASSSQQGVGYTF. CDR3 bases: TGTGCCAGCAGCTCCCAACAGGGGGTAGGCTACACCTTC.

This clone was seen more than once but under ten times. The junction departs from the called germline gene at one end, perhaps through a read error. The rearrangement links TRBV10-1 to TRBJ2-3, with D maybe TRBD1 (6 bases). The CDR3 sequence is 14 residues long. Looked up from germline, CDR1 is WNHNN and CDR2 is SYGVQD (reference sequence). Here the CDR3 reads CASRGGSSTDTQYF. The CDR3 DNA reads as TGCGCGAGCAGAGGGGGTTCAAGCACAGATACGCAGTATTTT.

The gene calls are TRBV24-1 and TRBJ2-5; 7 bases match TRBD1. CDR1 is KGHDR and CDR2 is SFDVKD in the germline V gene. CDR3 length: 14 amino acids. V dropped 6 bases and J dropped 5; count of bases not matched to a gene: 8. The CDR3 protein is CATSPTGITETQYF. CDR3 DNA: TGTGCCACCAGTCCGACAGGGATCACGGAGACCCAGTACTTC.

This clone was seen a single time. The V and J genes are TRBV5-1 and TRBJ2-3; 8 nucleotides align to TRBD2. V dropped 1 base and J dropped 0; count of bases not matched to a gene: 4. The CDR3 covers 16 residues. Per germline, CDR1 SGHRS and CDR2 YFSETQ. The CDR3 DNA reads TGCGCCAGCAGCTTGACCGGGGGGGAAAGCACAGATACGCAGTATTTT. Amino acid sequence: CASSLTGGESTDTQYF.

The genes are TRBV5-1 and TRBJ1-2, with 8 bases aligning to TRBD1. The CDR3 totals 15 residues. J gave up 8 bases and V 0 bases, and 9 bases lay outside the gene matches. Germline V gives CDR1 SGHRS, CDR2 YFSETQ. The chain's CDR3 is CASSLEVGRGRGYTF. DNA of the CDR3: TGCGCCAGCAGCTTGGAGGTGGGCAGGGGGCGAGGCTACACCTTC.

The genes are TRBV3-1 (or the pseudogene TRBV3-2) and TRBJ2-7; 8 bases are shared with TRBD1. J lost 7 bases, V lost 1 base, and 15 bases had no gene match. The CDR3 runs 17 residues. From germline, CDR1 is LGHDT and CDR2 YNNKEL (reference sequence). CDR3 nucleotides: TGTGCCAGCAGCCAAGGGGGAAGGACAGGGCCCCTCATGGAGCAGTACTTC. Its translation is CASSQGGRTGPLMEQYF.

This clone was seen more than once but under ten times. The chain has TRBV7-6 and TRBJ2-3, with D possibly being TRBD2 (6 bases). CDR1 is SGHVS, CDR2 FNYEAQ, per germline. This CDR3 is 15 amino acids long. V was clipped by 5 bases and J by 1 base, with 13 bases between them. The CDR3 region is CASSQRPGGTDTQYF. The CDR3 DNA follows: TGTGCCAGCAGCCAGAGGCCGGGGGGCACAGATACGCAGTATTTT. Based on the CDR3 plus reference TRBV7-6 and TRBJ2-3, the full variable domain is GAGVSQSPRYKVTKRGQDVALRCDPISGHVSLYWYRQALGQGPEFLTYFNYEAQQDKSGLPNDRFSAERPEGSISTLTIQRTEQRDSAMYRCASSQRPGGTDTQYFGPGTRLTVL.

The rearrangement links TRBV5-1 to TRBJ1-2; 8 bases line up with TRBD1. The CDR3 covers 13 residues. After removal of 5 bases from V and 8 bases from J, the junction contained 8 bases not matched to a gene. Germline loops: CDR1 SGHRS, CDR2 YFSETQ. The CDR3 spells CASSLTGGEGYTF. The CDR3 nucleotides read TGCGCCAGCAGTTTAACAGGGGGAGAGGGCTACACCTTC.

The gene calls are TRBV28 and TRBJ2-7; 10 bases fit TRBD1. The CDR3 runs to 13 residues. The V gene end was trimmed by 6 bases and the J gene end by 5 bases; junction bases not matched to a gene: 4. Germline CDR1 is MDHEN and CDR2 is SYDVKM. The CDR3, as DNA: TGTGCCAGCAGCCGGGACAGGGGCGACGAGCAGTACTTC. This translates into CASSRDRGDEQYF.

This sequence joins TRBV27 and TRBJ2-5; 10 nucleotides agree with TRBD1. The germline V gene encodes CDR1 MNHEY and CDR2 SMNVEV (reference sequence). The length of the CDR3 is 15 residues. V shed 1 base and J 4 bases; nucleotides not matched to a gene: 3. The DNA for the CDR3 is TGTGCCAGCAGTTTATGGACAGGGGGGGGAGAGACCCAGTACTTC. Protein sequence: CASSLWTGGGETQYF.

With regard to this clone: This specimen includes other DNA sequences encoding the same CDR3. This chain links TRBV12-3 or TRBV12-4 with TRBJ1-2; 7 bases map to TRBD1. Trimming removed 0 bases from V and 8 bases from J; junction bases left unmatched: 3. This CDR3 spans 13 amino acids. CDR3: CASSLAGGQGYTF. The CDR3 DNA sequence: TGTGCCAGCAGTTTAGCGGGGGGACAGGGCTACACCTTC.